This TCR beta chain is drawn from a study of blood T cell repertoires in COVID-19. Here immunoSEQ multiplex PCR was the method, and the copy in TCRdb shows in-frame clones only, minus some. The data hold about 240,000 clones, with roughly four fifths observed a single time. Unmatched junction bases numbered 8, after V lost 4 bases and J lost 6 bases. The CDR3 extends over 15 amino acids. In germline, CDR1 is SGHNT, CDR2 YYREEE (reference sequence). In terms of age and location, participants ranged from roughly 18 to 100 years and lived in fewer than 30 US areas. Exposed enrollees had met someone with a PCR-confirmed or clinician-diagnosed COVID-19 case at some point within the 2 weeks before study entry.

This receptor was obtained from a woman between 35 and 50 years old who had been exposed to COVID-19. This chain uses TRBV5-4 with TRBJ2-3; 10 bases align to TRBD1. Specimen: PBMCs or T cells enriched from blood (not recorded which). In DNA form, the CDR3 reads TGTGCCAGCAGCCCCCTGGACAGGGGGGGGGATACGCAGTATTTT. This codes for CASSPLDRGGDTQYF. Variable domain in full (rest from reference TRBV5-4 and TRBJ2-3): ETGVTQSPTHLIKTRGQQVTLRCSSQSGHNTVSWYQQALGQGPQFIFQYYREEENGRGNFPPRFSGLQFPNYSSELNVNALELDDSALYLCASSPLDRGGDTQYFGPGTRLTVL.